This entry features one TCR beta chain sequence. This entry belongs to a study of blood T cell repertoires in COVID-19. Study as a whole: COVID-19 samples, acute and convalescent, were from the United States, Italy and Spain. In each case, the material was cDNA or gDNA derived from T cells, B-cell-depleted T cells, or PBMCs.

Original data processing: Quantification of nucleated cells was approximated via reference gene primer amplification. The data were produced by immunoSEQ multiplex PCR, yet TCRdb's version contains in-frame clones alone and is incomplete. From that table come the V and J calls and clone size; the DNA was used to work out D and trimming. This sample has around 160,000 clones, with roughly four fifths found just once. Germline CDR1 reads MDHEN; CDR2 reads SYDVKM. V was pared by 5 bases and J by 6 bases, with 6 bases of the junction left unmatched. The CDR3 totals 14 residues. The receptor comes from a man in his fifties or sixties with active or convalescent COVID-19. The sample consisted of peripheral blood. The rearrangement links TRBV28 to TRBJ2-2, with 7 bases aligning to TRBD1. CDR3 sequence: CASSATGRAGELFF. DNA for the CDR3: TGTGCCAGCAGTGCGACAGGGCGGGCCGGGGAGCTGTTTTTT. The whole variable domain, filled in from reference TRBV28 and TRBJ2-2, reads DVKVTQSSRYLVKRTGEKVFLECVQDMDHENMFWYRQDPGLGLRLIYFSYDVKMKEKGDIPEGYSVSREKKERFSLILESASTNQTSMYLCASSATGRAGELFFGEGSRLTVL.